These 26 T cell receptor beta chains originate from one sample sequenced in a study of blood T cell repertoires in COVID-19. Here immunoSEQ multiplex PCR was the method, and the copy in TCRdb shows in-frame clones only, minus some. The data show about 250,000 clones, over 70% seen once. The sequencing input was peripheral blood. These receptor sequences come from a man older than 75 with acute or convalescent COVID-19.

The V and J genes are TRBV3-1 (or the pseudogene TRBV3-2) and TRBJ2-7, with a possible D match to TRBD2 (5 bases). The CDR3 runs to 13 residues. V was trimmed by 3 bases and J by 1 base, leaving 7 bases between them. Germline V lookup: CDR1 LGHDT, CDR2 YNNKEL (reference sequence). CDR3 region: CASSHGGSYEQYF. The CDR3 bases are TGTGCCAGCAGCCACGGCGGGTCCTACGAGCAGTACTTC.

The chain combines TRBV5-6 with TRBJ1-5, with 9 bases fitting TRBD1. The germline gives CDR1 SGHDT, CDR2 YYEEEE. The CDR3 consists of 16 residues. Trimming at V came to 8 bases and at J to 4 bases, leaving 13 bases not matched to a gene. The CDR3 here is CASSREPGQGNQPQHF. CDR3 DNA sequence: TGTGCCAGTTCCAGAGAACCGGGACAGGGAAATCAGCCCCAGCATTTT. Filled out from reference TRBV5-6 and TRBJ1-5, the complete variable domain reads DAGVTQSPTHLIKTRGQQVTLRCSPKSGHDTVSWYQQALGQGPQFIFQYYEEEERQRGNFPDRFSGHQFPNYSSELNVNALLLGDSALYLCASSREPGQGNQPQHFGDGTRLSIL.

The chain links TRBV10-3 to TRBJ1-5, with 8 bases lining up with TRBD1. CDR3 length equals 15 residues. CDR1 is ENHRY and CDR2 is SYGVKD in the germline V gene. V gave up 5 bases and J gave up 3 bases; unmatched junction bases: 6. The CDR3 protein is CAISIGTGNNQPQHF. Written as DNA, the CDR3 is TGTGCCATCAGTATAGGGACAGGCAACAATCAGCCCCAGCATTTT.

The rearrangement links TRBV9 to TRBJ1-2; 7 nucleotides agree with TRBD1. Looked up from germline, CDR1 is SGDLS and CDR2 is YYNGEE. The ends lost 3 bases at V and 0 bases at J; junction bases unmatched: 5. This CDR3 region has 15 residues. The CDR3 spells CASSGGDRANYGYTF. CDR3 sequence (DNA): TGTGCCAGCAGCGGGGGAGACAGGGCTAACTATGGCTACACCTTC.

This clone was seen just once. The rearrangement joins TRBV19 to TRBJ1-2; a possible D gene is TRBD1 (6 bases). Germline CDR1 reads LNHDA; CDR2 reads SQIVND (reference sequence). V lost 4 bases, J lost 4 bases, and 13 bases lay in between. This CDR3 is built from 14 residues. CDR3 residues: CASSTDPGVYGYTF. Written as DNA, the CDR3 is TGTGCCAGTAGTACAGACCCAGGGGTCTATGGCTACACCTTC.

This clone has just a few counts. The chain has TRBV19 and TRBJ2-1; TRBD2 aligns across 8 bases. Germline V lookup: CDR1 LNHDA, CDR2 SQIVND (reference sequence). Trimming cost V 0 bases and J 9 bases; bases outside gene matches: 10. The CDR3 runs to 16 residues. CDR3 residues: CASSIEIGGAISEQFF. The CDR3, as DNA: TGTGCCAGTAGTATAGAGATCGGGGGGGCCATCAGTGAGCAGTTCTTC. The complete variable domain, with remaining parts taken from reference TRBV19 and TRBJ2-1, reads DGGITQSPKYLFRKEGQNVTLSCEQNLNHDAMYWYRQDPGQGLRLIYYSQIVNDFQKGDIAEGYSVSREKKESFPLTVTSAQKNPTAFYLCASSIEIGGAISEQFFGPGTRLTVL.

The chain recombines TRBV18 with TRBJ2-5; tentative D call: TRBD1 (6 bases). V lost 2 bases, J lost 3 bases, and 13 bases lay in between. This CDR3 contains 15 residues. Germline V gene sequence: CDR1 KGHSH, CDR2 LQKENI. CDR3 coding DNA: TGTGCCAGCTCACCAGACAGGCTAGCTAAAGAGACCCAGTACTTC. Its translation is CASSPDRLAKETQYF.

The chain employs TRBV18 and TRBJ2-4; possibly TRBD1 for D (5 bases). The CDR3 has 17 amino acids. Trimming took off 2 bases at V and 0 bases at J, with 14 bases between the two ends. Germline V gene sequence: CDR1 KGHSH, CDR2 LQKENI. The CDR3 loop reads CASSPGIGAIAKNIQYF. In nucleotides, the CDR3 is TGTGCCAGCTCACCAGGGATTGGGGCAATAGCCAAAAACATTCAGTACTTC.

This sequence joins TRBV19 and TRBJ2-3, with D unclear. The CDR3 consists of 11 residues. The V end lost 7 bases, the J end lost 2 bases, and 4 bases lay between the germline ends. The germline gives CDR1 LNHDA, CDR2 SQIVND (reference sequence). CDR3 protein: CASTNTDTQYF. The DNA for the CDR3 is TGTGCCAGTACAAACACAGATACGCAGTATTTT. Full variable domain (remainder filled in from reference TRBV19 and TRBJ2-3): DGGITQSPKYLFRKEGQNVTLSCEQNLNHDAMYWYRQDPGQGLRLIYYSQIVNDFQKGDIAEGYSVSREKKESFPLTVTSAQKNPTAFYLCASTNTDTQYFGPGTRLTVL.

The rearrangement links TRBV6-5 to TRBJ2-3; 8 bases line up with TRBD1. Per the germline V gene, CDR1 is MNHEY and CDR2 is SVGAGI. J lost 6 bases, V lost 5 bases, and 4 bases had no gene match. The CDR3 extends over 13 amino acids. The chain's CDR3 is CASSTRGQDTQYF. In nucleotides, the CDR3 is TGTGCCAGCAGTACCAGGGGGCAGGATACGCAGTATTTT.

The chain is built from TRBV2 and TRBJ1-2; maybe TRBD1 (5 bases). V gave up 2 bases and J gave up 5 bases, with 12 bases separating them. CDR1 and CDR2 from the germline V gene are SNHLY and FYNNEI. The CDR3 extends over 14 amino acids. CDR3 sequence reads: CASSETGQRYGYTF. The CDR3 nucleotides are TGTGCCAGCAGTGAAACAGGACAACGATATGGCTACACCTTC.

This clone was observed a single time. The sample holds other DNA sequences that translate to the same CDR3. The chain is built from TRBV18 and TRBJ1-4; 8 nucleotides align to TRBD1. Germline values: CDR1 KGHSH, CDR2 LQKENI. Trimming at V came to 2 bases and at J to 7 bases, leaving 3 bases not matched to a gene. This CDR3 region has 14 residues. CDR3 coding DNA: TGTGCCAGCTCACCAGAACAGGGGGGTGAAAAACTGTTTTTT. Its translation: CASSPEQGGEKLFF.

The chain's CDR3 is CASSLAGLEGTEAFF. The CDR3, as DNA: TGCGCCAGCAGCTTGGCGGGATTAGAGGGAACTGAAGCTTTCTTT. The rearrangement links TRBV5-1 to TRBJ1-1, with D unresolved. This CDR3 has 15 residues. Looked up from germline, CDR1 is SGHRS and CDR2 is YFSETQ. The V end was cut by 0 bases, the J end by 5 bases, with 14 bases between.

V is TRBV29-1 and J is TRBJ2-7; 8 bases fit TRBD2. The CDR3 length is 12 residues. Trimming cost V 6 bases and J 6 bases; bases outside gene matches: 7. The germline V gene has CDR1 SQVTM and CDR2 ANQGSEA. The CDR3 loop reads CSVRTGGSEQYF. For the CDR3, the DNA is TGCAGCGTAAGAACGGGAGGGTCCGAGCAGTACTTC.

The chain is built from TRBV5-6 and TRBJ2-1, with TRBD2 matching over 9 bases. The CDR3 length is 14 residues. After removal of 0 bases from V and 7 bases from J, the junction contained 2 bases not matched to a gene. Germline V gene sequence: CDR1 SGHDT, CDR2 YYEEEE. The CDR3 region has the DNA TGTGCCAGCAGCTTGGGACTAGCGGATAATGAGCAGTTCTTC. Its translation is CASSLGLADNEQFF. Full variable domain (rest looked up from reference TRBV5-6 and TRBJ2-1): DAGVTQSPTHLIKTRGQQVTLRCSPKSGHDTVSWYQQALGQGPQFIFQYYEEEERQRGNFPDRFSGHQFPNYSSELNVNALLLGDSALYLCASSLGLADNEQFFGPGTRLTVL.

The chain combines TRBV3-1 (or the pseudogene TRBV3-2) with TRBJ1-1; D is unclear. CDR3 length equals 14 residues. Per germline, CDR1 LGHDT and CDR2 YNNKEL (reference sequence). With 1 base removed from V and 7 bases from J, the gap between germline ends came to 13 bases. CDR3 sequence: CASSQGTSRGEAFF. In DNA form, the CDR3 reads TGTGCCAGCAGCCAAGGGACCTCCCGGGGTGAAGCTTTCTTT.

This clone appeared once. The chain is built from TRBV5-4 and TRBJ2-1, with 9 nucleotides matching TRBD2. The CDR3 contains 17 residues. Germline CDR1 reads SGHNT; CDR2 reads YYREEE (reference sequence). With 2 bases clipped from V and 8 bases from J, the junction kept 14 bases outside the gene matches. The chain's CDR3 is CASSFNSGGGGAYEQFF. The DNA of the CDR3 is TGTGCCAGCAGCTTTAACTCGGGAGGCGGGGGGGCCTATGAGCAGTTCTTC.

This sequence joins TRBV7-2 and TRBJ2-2; D perhaps matches TRBD2 (5 bases). Between the trimmed V and J ends, which lost 5 bases and 1 base, there was a span of 14 bases. Per the germline V gene, CDR1 is SGHTA and CDR2 is FQGNSA. This CDR3 contains 16 residues. CDR3 in DNA: TGTGCCAGCAGCAACCTCGTCCGGGGGAACACCGGGGAGCTGTTTTTT. This sequence encodes CASSNLVRGNTGELFF.

V is TRBV19 and J is TRBJ2-7; D is ambiguous. Trimming pared 4 bases from V and 0 bases from J, leaving 7 bases between. The germline CDR1 and CDR2 sequences are LNHDA and SQIVND (reference sequence). This CDR3 comprises 13 residues. CDR3 sequence: CASSKLNSYEQYF. CDR3 DNA sequence: TGTGCCAGTAGTAAGCTTAACTCCTACGAGCAGTACTTC.

This clone occurred a few times. J is TRBJ2-3 and V is TRBV4-1; TRBD1 agrees at 7 bases. V lost 1 base and J lost 1; bases outside the gene matches: 5. In germline, CDR1 is MGHRA, CDR2 YSYEKL. The CDR3 spans 16 residues. CDR3 nucleotide sequence: TGCGCCAGCAGCCAAGGCCAGGGGGAAGGCACAGATACGCAGTATTTT. Encoded protein: CASSQGQGEGTDTQYF.

The CDR3 sequence is CASSVGWEVKTGELFF. In DNA, the CDR3 is TGTGCCAGCAGCGTAGGGTGGGAGGTTAAAACCGGGGAGCTGTTTTTT. This chain connects TRBV9 to TRBJ2-2; tentatively, D is TRBD2 (6 bases). This CDR3 comprises 16 residues. Trimming cost V 0 bases and J 5 bases, with 14 bases left between them. Germline V gives CDR1 SGDLS, CDR2 YYNGEE.

The chain recombines TRBV5-4 with TRBJ2-2; 12 bases map to TRBD2. Germline assignment: CDR1 SGHNT and CDR2 YYREEE (reference sequence). This CDR3 is built from 18 residues. V dropped 0 bases and J dropped 0; count of bases not matched to a gene: 3. The CDR3 sequence: CASSLERTSGANTGELFF. CDR3 sequence (DNA): TGTGCCAGCAGCTTGGAGAGGACTAGCGGGGCGAACACCGGGGAGCTGTTTTTT.

The chain combines TRBV7-9 with TRBJ2-5; D uncertain. The germline gives CDR1 SEHNR, CDR2 FQNEAQ (reference sequence). The CDR3 loop spans 13 amino acids. Deletions cut 6 bases from V and 1 base from J, with 9 bases between. CDR3 in DNA: TGTGCCAGCAGTCGCGGCCTCCAAGAGACCCAGTACTTC. This encodes CASSRGLQETQYF. Full variable domain (remainder filled in from reference TRBV7-9 and TRBJ2-5): DTGVSQNPRHKITKRGQNVTFRCDPISEHNRLYWYRQTLGQGPEFLTYFQNEAQLEKSRLLSDRFSAERPKGSFSTLEIQRTEQGDSAMYLCASSRGLQETQYFGPGTRLLVL.

The rearrangement joins TRBV4-1 to TRBJ2-2; possible D gene TRBD1, 5 bases. Germline CDR1 reads MGHRA; CDR2 reads YSYEKL. Trimming took off 0 bases at V and 4 bases at J, with 9 bases between the two ends. This CDR3 is 15 amino acids long. CDR3 amino acids: CASSQEWGLTGELFF. DNA of the CDR3: TGCGCCAGCAGCCAAGAATGGGGCCTCACCGGGGAGCTGTTTTTT.

V and J are TRBV28 and TRBJ2-5, with TRBD1 matching 7 bases. The germline V gene encodes CDR1 MDHEN and CDR2 SYDVKM. The CDR3 consists of 13 residues. Trimming removed 2 bases from V and 7 bases from J; junction bases left unmatched: 4. The CDR3 nucleotides read TGTGCCAGCAGTTTAGACAGGGCAGGGACCCAGTACTTC. It codes for CASSLDRAGTQYF.

This clone was seen just once. The V gene is TRBV6-5, the J gene TRBJ1-2, with 7 bases aligning to TRBD1. Germline V gene lookup returns CDR1 MNHEY and CDR2 SVGAGI. J gave up 4 bases and V 7 bases, and 12 bases lay outside the gene matches. The CDR3 loop spans 15 amino acids. For the CDR3, the DNA is TGTGCCAGCAATCAGGACAGGTTGGCCGCCTATGGCTACACCTTC. Protein: CASNQDRLAAYGYTF.